This TCR beta chain emerged from a study of T cell responses to AZD1222 COVID-19 vaccine. Whole-study findings and limits: When two AZD1222 doses had been given, Spike-specific TCR breadth and depth rose.

To note about this clone: Its antigen is not known.

Sequencing used immunoSEQ multiplex PCR; TCRdb keeps in-frame clones, though not all of them. The sample carries about 94,000 clones, roughly 90% recorded once. The CDR3 consists of 13 residues. V lost 2 bases, J lost 8 bases, and 12 bases lay in between. From germline, CDR1 is SNHLY and CDR2 FYNNEI. This sequence was found in an adult who received the AZD1222 COVID-19 vaccine. The input for sequencing was peripheral blood, taken 28 days after the second AZD1222 dose. The gene calls are TRBV2 and TRBJ1-2; D is unclear. CDR3 DNA: TGTGCCAGCAGTGAAAGTTCTTCGACGGGCTACACCTTC. This codes for CASSESSSTGYTF.